This note documents a single T cell receptor beta chain sequence. These data come from a study of blood T cell repertoires in COVID-19. CDR1 MNHEY and CDR2 SVGAGI come from the germline V gene. Trimming pared 8 bases from V and 0 bases from J, leaving 14 bases between. The CDR3 runs 15 residues. The method was immunoSEQ multiplex PCR; TCRdb's version includes in-frame clones alone and lacks a portion of them. This table has over 85,000 clones, approximately 83% appearing once. The TCR was taken from a woman in her sixties or seventies with acute or convalescent COVID-19. The gene calls are TRBV6-5 and TRBJ1-3; D not resolved. Specimen: peripheral blood. The CDR3 DNA sequence: TGTGCCAGCTCGATGGGGAGATCCTCTGGAAACACCATATATTTT. This encodes CASSMGRSSGNTIYF.